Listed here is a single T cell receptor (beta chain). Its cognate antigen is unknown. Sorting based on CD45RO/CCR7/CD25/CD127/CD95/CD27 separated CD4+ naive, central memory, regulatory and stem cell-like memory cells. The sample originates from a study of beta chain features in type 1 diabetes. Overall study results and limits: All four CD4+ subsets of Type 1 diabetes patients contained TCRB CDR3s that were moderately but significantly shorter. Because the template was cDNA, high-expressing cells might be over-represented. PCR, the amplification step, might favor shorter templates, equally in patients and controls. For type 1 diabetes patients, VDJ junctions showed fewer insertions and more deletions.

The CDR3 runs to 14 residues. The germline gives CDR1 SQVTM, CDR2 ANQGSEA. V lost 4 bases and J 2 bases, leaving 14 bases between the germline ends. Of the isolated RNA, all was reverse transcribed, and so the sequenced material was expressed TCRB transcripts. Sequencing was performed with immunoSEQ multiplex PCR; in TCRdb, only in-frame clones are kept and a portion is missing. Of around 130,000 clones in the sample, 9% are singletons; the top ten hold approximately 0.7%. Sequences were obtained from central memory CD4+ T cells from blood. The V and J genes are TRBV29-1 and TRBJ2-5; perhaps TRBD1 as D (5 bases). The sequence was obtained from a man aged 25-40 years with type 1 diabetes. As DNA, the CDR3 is TGCAGCGTTGTAGAAGGACAAAAACAAGAGACCCAGTACTTC. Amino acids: CSVVEGQKQETQYF.